This TCR beta chain was sequenced in a study of blood T cell repertoires in COVID-19. Study-wide context: PBMCs, B-cell-depleted T cells, or T cells provided the cDNA or gDNA that made up the material.

TCRdb's copy holds only in-frame clones and misses some; the assay was immunoSEQ multiplex PCR. The table records over 200,000 clones, 65% to 85% of them present only once. The CDR3 has 16 amino acids. Germline-derived CDR1 and CDR2 are MDHEN and SYDVKM. V gave up 7 bases and J gave up 8 bases; unmatched junction bases: 13. This chain joins TRBV28 and TRBJ1-4; 10 nucleotides match TRBD1. The sequence derives from a man between 40 and 49 years old with active or convalescent COVID-19. Sequenced: peripheral blood. CDR3 amino acids: CASTQRGTGEEEKLFF. The CDR3 coding sequence is TGTGCCAGCACCCAGAGGGGGACAGGGGAGGAAGAAAAACTGTTTTTT.